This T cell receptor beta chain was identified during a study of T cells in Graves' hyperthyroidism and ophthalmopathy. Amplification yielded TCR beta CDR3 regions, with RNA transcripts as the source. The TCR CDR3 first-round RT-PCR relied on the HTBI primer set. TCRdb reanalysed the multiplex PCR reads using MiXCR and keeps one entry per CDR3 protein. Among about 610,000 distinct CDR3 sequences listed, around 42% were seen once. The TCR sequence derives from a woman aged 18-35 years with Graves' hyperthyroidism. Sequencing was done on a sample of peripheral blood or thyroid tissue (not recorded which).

Here the CDR3 reads CASSQDLSDTQYF. The CDR3 DNA follows: TGTGCCAGCAGCCAAGATTTGTCCGATACGCAGTATTTT. The gene calls are TRBV14 and TRBJ2-3, with D unresolved. The CDR3 contains 13 residues. Trimming shortened V by 0 bases and J by 6 bases, and 7 bases separated the two germline ends. Germline V gene data show CDR1 as SGHDN and CDR2 as FVKESK.